The 14 T cell receptor beta chains in this list originate from one sample, sequenced in a study of identical twins. TCRdb passed the 5' RACE reads through MiXCR, listing each CDR3 protein once. The data contain under 350,000 distinct CDR3 sequences, 7.5% to 9.5% of them singletons. The same data also went into a second study, on yellow fever vaccine responses in identical twins.

The specimen was CD8+ T cells sorted from blood. These receptors were taken from a woman aged 18-30 years in good health.

This chain links TRBV20-1 with TRBJ2-1; D may be TRBD2 (5 bases). CDR1 and CDR2 from the germline V gene are DFQATT and SNEGSKA (reference sequence). The CDR3 spans 16 residues. Between the trimmed V and J ends, which lost 0 bases and 0 bases, there was a span of 12 bases. The CDR3 sequence: CSARDRTGSSYNEQFF. The CDR3 DNA follows: TGCAGTGCTAGAGATCGGACGGGGAGCTCCTACAATGAGCAGTTCTTC.

In this sample, this clonotype turned up many times. The chain has TRBV5-1 and TRBJ2-3, with D hard to call. CDR3 length equals 14 residues. Germline V gene data show CDR1 as SGHRS and CDR2 as YFSETQ. The V and J ends lost 4 bases and 1 base respectively, with 10 bases between them. The CDR3 coding sequence is TGCGCCAGCAGCCACTCCGGTGGCACAGATACGCAGTATTTT. This translates into CASSHSGGTDTQYF.

This clonotype was seen a handful of times. The chain uses TRBV7-2 and TRBJ2-7, with a tentative D call TRBD1 (5 bases). The CDR3 sequence is 15 residues long. Germline loops: CDR1 SGHTA, CDR2 FQGNSA. Trimming removed 1 base from V and 2 bases from J, with 12 bases in between. This CDR3 reads CASSLGGPSTYEQYF. The CDR3 DNA follows: TGTGCCAGCAGCTTAGGGGGCCCCTCTACCTACGAGCAGTACTTC.

This clonotype occurred many times. The chain links TRBV7-8 to TRBJ2-1, with a weak D call TRBD1 (5 bases). V was shortened by 5 bases and J by 10 bases, with 12 bases between the two germline ends. CDR1 and CDR2 from the germline V gene are SGHVS and FQNEAQ. There are 12 residues in the CDR3. CDR3 sequence (DNA): TGTGCCAGCAGCCTCGGACAACCCGAGCAGTTCTTC. Amino acids: CASSLGQPEQFF.

The chain links TRBV6-6 to TRBJ1-2; D remains ambiguous. This CDR3 is built from 12 residues. The V end lost 7 bases, the J end lost 0 bases, and 6 bases lay between the germline ends. Germline CDR1 and CDR2: MNHNY and SVGAGI (reference sequence). The CDR3 sequence is CASTGTNYGYTF. For the CDR3, the DNA is TGTGCCAGCACGGGGACTAACTATGGCTACACCTTC.

V and J are TRBV28 and TRBJ2-3, with D possibly called TRBD1 or TRBD2 (5 bases each). The V gene lost 6 bases and the J gene lost 13 bases, with 17 bases spanning the gap. Germline lookup yields CDR1 MDHEN and CDR2 SYDVKM. There are 12 residues in the CDR3. CDR3 nucleotide sequence: TGTGCCAGCAGCCCCGGGACCCCCGGGGAGTATTTT. Amino acid sequence: CASSPGTPGEYF.

The chain has TRBV28 and TRBJ1-4, with TRBD1 identical over 7 bases. The V gene's germline CDR1 is MDHEN and CDR2 SYDVKM. The CDR3 extends over 13 amino acids. Trimming took 2 bases from V and 8 from J; bases not matched to a gene: 2. As DNA, the CDR3 is TGTGCCAGCAGTTTACCGGGACAGGAAAAACTGTTTTTT. Translating it yields CASSLPGQEKLFF. Based on the CDR3 plus reference TRBV28 and TRBJ1-4, the full variable domain is DVKVTQSSRYLVKRTGEKVFLECVQDMDHENMFWYRQDPGLGLRLIYFSYDVKMKEKGDIPEGYSVSREKKERFSLILESASTNQTSMYLCASSLPGQEKLFFGSGTQLSVL.

J is TRBJ2-1 and V is TRBV29-1, with 9 bases aligning to TRBD2. Trimming took 1 base from V and 4 from J; bases not matched to a gene: 8. Germline V gene sequence: CDR1 SQVTM, CDR2 ANQGSEA. The CDR3 is made up of 16 amino acids. CDR3: CSVEVPTSGSYNEQFF. CDR3 DNA: TGCAGCGTTGAAGTTCCCACTAGCGGGTCTTACAATGAGCAGTTCTTC.

This clonotype came up a few times. CDR3: CATSRDSLAVSYEQYF. The CDR3 region has the DNA TGTGCCACCAGCAGAGATAGCCTAGCGGTGTCCTACGAGCAGTACTTC. This chain connects TRBV15 to TRBJ2-7; TRBD2 aligns across 7 bases. The CDR3 runs to 16 residues. Germline V lookup: CDR1 LNHNV, CDR2 YYDKDF (reference sequence). The trim removed 0 bases at V and 1 base at J, leaving 6 bases unmatched. The full variable domain, in which reference TRBV15 and TRBJ2-7 provide the parts outside the CDR3, is DAMVIQNPRYQVTQFGKPVTLSCSQTLNHNVMYWYQQKSSQAPKLLFHYYDKDFNNEADTPDNFQSRRPNTSFCFLDIRSPGLGDTAMYLCATSRDSLAVSYEQYFGPGTRLTVT.

V usage is TRBV12-3 or TRBV12-4 and J usage is TRBJ1-2; 7 bases agree with TRBD1. This CDR3 is built from 14 residues. V was pared by 2 bases and J by 8 bases, with 8 bases of the junction left unmatched. The CDR3 protein is CASSLSYQGDGYTF. The DNA of the CDR3 is TGTGCCAGCAGTTTAAGCTATCAGGGGGACGGCTACACCTTC.

The chain joins TRBV11-2 to TRBJ2-7; 10 nucleotides line up with TRBD2. Trimming removed 0 bases from V and 2 bases from J; junction bases left unmatched: 7. Germline CDR1 reads SGHAT; CDR2 reads FQNNGV. The CDR3 is 17 residues long. CDR3: CASSLEKRLAGAYEQYF. In DNA form, the CDR3 reads TGTGCCAGCAGCTTAGAGAAGCGTCTAGCGGGAGCCTACGAGCAGTACTTC.

There are a few counts of this clonotype. The chain is built from TRBV12-5 and TRBJ2-3; D is undetermined. The CDR3 totals 16 residues. Germline V lookup: CDR1 LGHNT, CDR2 FRNRAP. With 7 bases removed from V and 2 bases from J, the gap between germline ends came to 19 bases. The CDR3 bases are TGTGCTAGTGCCCCGCCGGGCGGAGAGCACACAGATACGCAGTATTTT. It translates to CASAPPGGEHTDTQYF.

This clonotype was observed a few times. J is TRBJ2-7 and V is TRBV4-3; 8 bases agree with TRBD1. The germline gives CDR1 LGHNA, CDR2 YSLEER. Trimming took 1 base from V and 4 from J; bases not matched to a gene: 3. CDR3 length: 14 amino acids. The CDR3 reads CASSQGTGQYEQYF. CDR3 bases: TGCGCCAGCAGCCAAGGGACAGGGCAGTACGAGCAGTACTTC.

This clonotype was seen repeatedly, ten times or more. The CDR3 DNA reads as TGTGCCAGCAGCTTAACAACTACTAGCGGAGGCTACAATGAGCAGTTCTTC. Translating it yields CASSLTTTSGGYNEQFF. The chain couples TRBV7-2 to TRBJ2-1; 8 bases map to TRBD2. J was trimmed by 3 bases and V by 2 bases; bases with no gene match: 9. CDR1 and CDR2 from the germline V gene are SGHTA and FQGNSA. The length of the CDR3 is 17 residues.